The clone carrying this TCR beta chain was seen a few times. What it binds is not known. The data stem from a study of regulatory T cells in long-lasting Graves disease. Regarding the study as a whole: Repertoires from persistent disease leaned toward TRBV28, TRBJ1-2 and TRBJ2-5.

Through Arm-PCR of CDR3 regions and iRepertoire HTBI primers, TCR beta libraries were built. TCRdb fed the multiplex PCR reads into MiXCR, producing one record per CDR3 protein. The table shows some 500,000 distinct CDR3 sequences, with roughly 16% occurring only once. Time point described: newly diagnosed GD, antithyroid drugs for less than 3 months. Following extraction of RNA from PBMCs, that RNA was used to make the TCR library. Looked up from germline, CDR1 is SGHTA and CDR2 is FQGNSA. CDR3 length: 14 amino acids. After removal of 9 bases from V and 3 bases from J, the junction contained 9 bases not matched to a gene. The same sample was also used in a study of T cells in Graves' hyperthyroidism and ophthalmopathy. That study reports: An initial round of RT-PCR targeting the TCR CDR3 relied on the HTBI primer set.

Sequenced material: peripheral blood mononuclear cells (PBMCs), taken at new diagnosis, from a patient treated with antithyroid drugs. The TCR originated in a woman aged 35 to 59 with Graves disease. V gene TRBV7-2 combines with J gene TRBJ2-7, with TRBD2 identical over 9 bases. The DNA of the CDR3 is TGTGCCAGTACAAGCGGGGGGCGCAACTACGAGCAGTACTTC. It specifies CASTSGGRNYEQYF.